The text below deals with one T cell receptor (beta chain). CD8+ and CD4+ T cells from blood underwent TCR beta sequencing. TEMRA cells were enriched by FACS, and CD4+ and CD8+ T cells were negatively isolated. Random hexamers were used to reverse transcribe the RNA input (roughly 0.5 to 1 ug). Across 54 Vbeta and 13 Jbeta, immunoSEQ multiplex PCR amplified TCR beta CDR3. In TCRdb, the immunoSEQ multiplex PCR reads were re-called with MiXCR into one record per CDR3 protein. The repertoire has about 400,000 distinct CDR3 sequences, around 83% of them found once; the top ten carry about 0.12%. This CDR3 is built from 13 residues. Germline CDR1 is MGHRA and CDR2 is YSYEKL. Losses at the gene ends were 5 bases for V and 5 bases for J; bases not matched to a gene: 4. The data were taken from a study of CD8 T cells in Susac syndrome.

The genes are TRBV4-1 and TRBJ2-7, with 9 bases that match TRBD1. The sample taken for sequencing was CD8+ T cells from PBMCs. This receptor was identified in a human donor with multiple sclerosis. This CDR3 is CASSGTGRDEQYF. The CDR3 coding sequence is TGCGCCAGCAGCGGGACAGGGAGAGACGAGCAGTACTTC.